This entry lists 13 T cell receptor beta chains sequenced from one sample in a study of blood T cell repertoires in COVID-19. Data came from immunoSEQ multiplex PCR; TCRdb stores just in-frame clones and leaves some out. There are 250,000 or so clones in the sample; 91% occur only once, and about 3% lies in the top ten. Sequenced material: PBMCs or T cells enriched from blood (not recorded which). The receptor source for this set is a man in his forties or fifties who had been exposed to COVID-19.

This clone was counted once. This chain links TRBV12-5 with TRBJ2-1, with D perhaps TRBD2 (5 bases). From germline, CDR1 is LGHNT and CDR2 FRNRAP. The CDR3 is 11 amino acids. Trimming left V 9 bases short and J 3 bases short, with 6 bases between. The CDR3 reads CASGIYNEQFF. The CDR3 DNA reads TGTGCTAGCGGGATCTACAATGAGCAGTTCTTC.

The chain uses TRBV24-1 and TRBJ2-3; 9 bases map to TRBD2. The V gene's germline CDR1 is KGHDR and CDR2 SFDVKD. The CDR3 is 17 residues long. Unmatched junction bases numbered 10, after V lost 3 bases and J lost 4 bases. The CDR3 is CATSDGQGLAPADTQYF. CDR3 DNA sequence: TGTGCCACCAGTGATGGGCAGGGACTAGCCCCCGCAGATACGCAGTATTTT.

The chain joins TRBV20-1 to TRBJ1-1, with D hard to call. The CDR3 extends over 10 amino acids. V shed 3 bases and J shed 6 bases, with 5 bases lying between them. In germline, CDR1 is DFQATT, CDR2 SNEGSKA (reference sequence). CDR3 protein: CSASRAEAFF. For the CDR3, the DNA is TGCAGTGCTAGTCGGGCTGAAGCTTTCTTT.

V is TRBV21-1 and J is TRBJ2-7; the D call TRBD2 from the table was never checked on the DNA. TRBV21-1 is a documented pseudogene. The CDR3 has 16 residues. This chain's CDR3 is CASSKSDASNSYEQYF. The DNA of the CDR3 is TGTGCCAGCAGCAAAAGTGATGCTAGTAATAGCTACGAGCAGTACTTC.

The chain recombines TRBV28 with TRBJ2-5; 12 nucleotides line up with TRBD2. Trimming took 5 bases from V and 5 from J; bases not matched to a gene: 6. Germline V gene sequence: CDR1 MDHEN, CDR2 SYDVKM. The CDR3 has 15 amino acids. CDR3 loop: CASSPRLAGVETQYF. Here the CDR3 DNA reads TGTGCCAGCAGTCCCCGACTAGCGGGAGTGGAGACCCAGTACTTC.

On this clone: Within the sample, other DNA sequences also encode this same CDR3. The V and J genes are TRBV5-1 and TRBJ2-3; D is unresolved. Germline CDR1 reads SGHRS; CDR2 reads YFSETQ. This CDR3 has 12 residues. Trimming removed 4 bases at V and 0 bases at J, with 3 bases between. The CDR3 reads CASSPSTDTQYF. CDR3 DNA sequence: TGCGCCAGCAGCCCTAGCACAGATACGCAGTATTTT.

V is TRBV14 and J is TRBJ2-7, with a tentative D call TRBD1 (5 bases). This CDR3 region has 15 residues. Germline CDR1 is SGHDN and CDR2 is FVKESK. The V end lost 1 base, the J end lost 2 bases, and 12 bases lay between the germline ends. CDR3 bases: TGTGCCAGCAGCCAAGCTTCCCAGGGCGCCTACGAGCAGTACTTC. It translates to CASSQASQGAYEQYF.

The chain combines TRBV27 with TRBJ1-2; TRBD1 matches at 7 bases. CDR3 length: 15 residues. Losses at the gene ends were 4 bases for V and 7 bases for J; bases not matched to a gene: 12. Germline CDR1 and CDR2: MNHEY and SMNVEV (reference sequence). CDR3 in DNA: TGTGCCAGCAGTTCCCTCACACAGGGGAGCCCTGGCTACACCTTC. This gives the protein CASSSLTQGSPGYTF.

V usage is TRBV2 and J usage is TRBJ1-1; 8 positions match TRBD1. Germline V lookup: CDR1 SNHLY, CDR2 FYNNEI. The trim removed 7 bases at V and 4 bases at J, leaving 5 bases unmatched. The CDR3 length is 13 residues. CDR3 nucleotides: TGTGCCAGCAACCAACAGGGGGGCACTGAAGCTTTCTTT. It encodes CASNQQGGTEAFF.

This chain links TRBV20-1 with TRBJ2-1; 8 bases match TRBD2. The CDR3 is 15 residues long. J lost 4 bases, V lost 3 bases, and 8 bases had no gene match. Per the germline V gene, CDR1 is DFQATT and CDR2 is SNEGSKA (reference sequence). The chain's CDR3 is CSASRTSGGYNEQFF. The CDR3 DNA is TGCAGTGCTAGTCGCACTAGCGGAGGATACAATGAGCAGTTCTTC.

The V call is TRBV5-6, the J call TRBJ1-1, with 7 bases aligning to TRBD1. Germline-derived CDR1 and CDR2 are SGHDT and YYEEEE. The CDR3 runs 13 residues. J lost 8 bases, V lost 3 bases, and 7 bases had no gene match. The CDR3 DNA reads as TGTGCCAGCAGCTCCGGTTACAGGGGAGAAGCTTTCTTT. Protein product: CASSSGYRGEAFF.

V is TRBV25-1 and J is TRBJ1-3, with D maybe TRBD1 (6 bases). The ends were cut back, 6 bases at V and 0 bases at J, with 12 bases in the middle. The CDR3 loop spans 15 amino acids. From germline, CDR1 is MGHDK and CDR2 SYGVNS. The chain's CDR3 is CASSPGQHSGNTIYF. DNA for the CDR3: TGTGCCAGCAGCCCTGGACAGCACTCTGGAAACACCATATATTTT. Drawing the rest from reference TRBV25-1 and TRBJ1-3, the complete variable domain is EADIYQTPRYLVIGTGKKITLECSQTMGHDKMYWYQQDPGMELHLIHYSYGVNSTEKGDLSSESTVSRIRTEHFPLTLESARPSHTSQYLCASSPGQHSGNTIYFGEGSWLTVV.

The genes are TRBV12-3 or TRBV12-4 and TRBJ1-5, with TRBD1 as a possible D gene (6 bases). The length of the CDR3 is 12 residues. Trimming removed 2 bases from V and 11 bases from J, with 10 bases in between. The CDR3 bases are TGTGCCAGCAGTTTACAGGGGCCGGCCCAGCATTTT. Its translation is CASSLQGPAQHF.